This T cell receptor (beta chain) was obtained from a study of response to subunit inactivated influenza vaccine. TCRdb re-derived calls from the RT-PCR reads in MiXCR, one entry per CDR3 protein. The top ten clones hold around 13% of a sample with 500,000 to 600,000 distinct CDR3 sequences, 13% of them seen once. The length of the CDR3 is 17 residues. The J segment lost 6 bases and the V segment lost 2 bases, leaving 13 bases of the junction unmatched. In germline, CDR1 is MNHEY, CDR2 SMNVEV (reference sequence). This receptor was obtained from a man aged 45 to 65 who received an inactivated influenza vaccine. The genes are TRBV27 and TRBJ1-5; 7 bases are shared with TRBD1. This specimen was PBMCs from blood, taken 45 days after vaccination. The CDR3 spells CASSLGGGDRGVQPQHF. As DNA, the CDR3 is TGTGCCAGCAGTTTAGGAGGGGGGGACAGAGGAGTTCAGCCCCAGCATTTT.